These T cell receptor beta chains were read from a single sample in a study of cytomegalovirus exposure and HLA in healthy donors. Measured with immunoSEQ multiplex PCR; TCRdb has only the in-frame clones, and not every one. The data contain around 110,000 clones, around 80% of them singletons. The sequenced material came from PBMCs. These TCRs come from a man aged 25-40 years in good health and CMV-seropositive. CDR3s include the opening cysteine and the closing phenylalanine or tryptophan. Each record gives: D gene, clone size, CDR3 length, J gene, V gene, CDR3 protein, CDR3 DNA. The D gene is left open where the match is weak. Not every row has a clone size; where given, it reads once, few, many or a size class.

d_gene: TRBD1; abundance: .; len: 15; j_gene: TRBJ1-2; v_gene: TRBV28; CDR3aa: CASSLLSGQGNGYTF; CDR3nt: TGTGCCAGCAGTTTATTATCGGGACAGGGGAATGGCTACACCTTC
d_gene: .; abundance: .; len: 14; j_gene: TRBJ2-3; v_gene: TRBV2; CDR3aa: CASRSRTTTDTQYF; CDR3nt: TGTGCCAGCCGAAGTCGGACTACTACAGATACGCAGTATTTT
d_gene: .; abundance: .; len: 12; j_gene: TRBJ2-5; v_gene: TRBV5-5; CDR3aa: CASSSFGETQYF; CDR3nt: TGTGCCAGCAGCTCTTTCGGGGAGACCCAGTACTTC
d_gene: .; abundance: .; len: 16; j_gene: TRBJ2-5; v_gene: TRBV5-1; CDR3aa: CASSLGTLATQETQYF; CDR3nt: TGCGCCAGCAGCTTGGGAACCCTAGCGACCCAAGAGACCCAGTACTTC
d_gene: TRBD2; abundance: .; len: 16; j_gene: TRBJ2-5; v_gene: TRBV4-2; CDR3aa: CASSQGHERGVGTQYF; CDR3nt: TGTGCCAGCAGCCAAGGTCACGAGCGGGGGGTTGGGACCCAGTACTTC
d_gene: .; abundance: once; len: 13; j_gene: TRBJ2-7; v_gene: TRBV18; CDR3aa: CASSPWESDEQYF; CDR3nt: TGTGCCAGCTCGCCCTGGGAGTCCGACGAGCAGTACTTC
d_gene: .; abundance: .; len: 13; j_gene: TRBJ1-2; v_gene: TRBV6-5; CDR3aa: CASSYGAAEGYTF; CDR3nt: TGTGCCAGCAGTTACGGCGCAGCGGAGGGCTACACCTTC
d_gene: TRBD2; abundance: .; len: 18; j_gene: TRBJ2-7; v_gene: TRBV7-8; CDR3aa: CASTKGSGGTITSYEQYF; CDR3nt: TGTGCCAGCACCAAGGGAAGCGGGGGGACTATAACCTCCTACGAGCAGTACTTC
d_gene: TRBD1; abundance: .; len: 12; j_gene: TRBJ2-7; v_gene: TRBV6-6; CDR3aa: CATGGHSYEQYF; CDR3nt: TGTGCCACAGGGGGCCACTCCTACGAGCAGTACTTC
d_gene: TRBD2; abundance: .; len: 14; j_gene: TRBJ2-1; v_gene: TRBV29-1; CDR3aa: CSVRTGGGYNEQFF; CDR3nt: TGCAGCGTCAGGACGGGGGGTGGCTACAATGAGCAGTTCTTC
d_gene: .; abundance: .; len: 13; j_gene: TRBJ1-2; v_gene: TRBV13; CDR3aa: CASSLTRGYGYTF; CDR3nt: TGTGCCAGCAGCCTCACCAGAGGCTATGGCTACACCTTC
d_gene: .; abundance: .; len: 14; j_gene: TRBJ2-7; v_gene: TRBV4-1; CDR3aa: CASSQVEQGYEQYF; CDR3nt: TGCGCCAGCAGCCAAGTGGAGCAGGGCTACGAGCAGTACTTC
d_gene: TRBD2; abundance: .; len: 13; j_gene: TRBJ2-3; v_gene: TRBV30; CDR3aa: CAFASGGADTQYF; CDR3nt: TGTGCCTTTGCTAGCGGGGGGGCAGATACGCAGTATTTT
d_gene: .; abundance: .; len: 14; j_gene: TRBJ1-3; v_gene: TRBV6-5; CDR3aa: CASSQGSSGNTIYF; CDR3nt: TGTGCCAGCAGCCAAGGGAGCTCTGGAAACACCATATATTTT
d_gene: .; abundance: .; len: 13; j_gene: TRBJ1-1; v_gene: TRBV6-5; CDR3aa: CASSYNERTEAFF; CDR3nt: TGTGCCAGCAGTTACAATGAGAGGACTGAAGCTTTCTTT
d_gene: TRBD1; abundance: .; len: 13; j_gene: TRBJ1-2; v_gene: TRBV29-1; CDR3aa: CSVDLDRAYGYTF; CDR3nt: TGCAGCGTTGATCTCGACAGGGCTTATGGCTACACCTTC
d_gene: TRBD2; abundance: .; len: 16; j_gene: TRBJ2-5; v_gene: TRBV5-1; CDR3aa: CASSLSGGGWQETQYF; CDR3nt: TGCGCCAGCAGCTTGAGTGGCGGGGGGTGGCAAGAGACCCAGTACTTC
d_gene: .; abundance: .; len: 15; j_gene: TRBJ2-7; v_gene: TRBV5-1; CDR3aa: CASSLNKDISYEQYF; CDR3nt: TGCGCCAGCAGCTTGAACAAGGACATCTCCTACGAGCAGTACTTC
d_gene: .; abundance: once; len: 13; j_gene: TRBJ2-5; v_gene: TRBV11-3; CDR3aa: CASSRTLRETQYF; CDR3nt: TGTGCCAGCAGCCGGACTCTCCGGGAGACCCAGTACTTC
d_gene: .; abundance: .; len: 12; j_gene: TRBJ1-2; v_gene: TRBV5-1; CDR3aa: CASSARFGGYTF; CDR3nt: TGCGCCAGCAGCGCCCGATTCGGTGGCTACACCTTC
d_gene: .; abundance: .; len: 15; j_gene: TRBJ1-1; v_gene: TRBV6-5; CDR3aa: CASSYSLGGPPEAFF; CDR3nt: TGTGCCAGCAGTTATTCTCTCGGGGGACCTCCTGAAGCTTTCTTT
d_gene: .; abundance: .; len: 14; j_gene: TRBJ1-6; v_gene: TRBV5-1; CDR3aa: CASSLGRGSSPLHF; CDR3nt: TGCGCCAGCAGCTTGGGCAGGGGCTCTTCACCCCTCCACTTT
d_gene: TRBD1; abundance: .; len: 15; j_gene: TRBJ2-7; v_gene: TRBV11-2; CDR3aa: CASSPRPDREYEQYF; CDR3nt: TGTGCCAGCAGCCCAAGACCCGACAGGGAATACGAGCAGTACTTC
d_gene: .; abundance: .; len: 13; j_gene: TRBJ1-5; v_gene: TRBV7-3; CDR3aa: CASSLTPDQPQHF; CDR3nt: TGTGCCAGCAGCTTAACCCCGGATCAGCCCCAGCATTTT
d_gene: .; abundance: once; len: 14; j_gene: TRBJ1-6; v_gene: TRBV5-6; CDR3aa: CASSLFRGNSPLHF; CDR3nt: TGTGCCAGCAGCTTGTTTAGGGGAAATTCACCCCTCCACTTT
d_gene: .; abundance: .; len: 14; j_gene: TRBJ2-7; v_gene: TRBV15; CDR3aa: CATSPTTEGDEQYF; CDR3nt: TGTGCCACCAGCCCGACGACAGAGGGGGACGAGCAGTACTTC
d_gene: TRBD2; abundance: few; len: 15; j_gene: TRBJ2-3; v_gene: TRBV6-5; CDR3aa: CASSLSGIGTDTQYF; CDR3nt: TGTGCCAGCAGTTTAAGCGGGATTGGCACAGATACGCAGTATTTT
d_gene: TRBD2; abundance: .; len: 16; j_gene: TRBJ2-5; v_gene: TRBV5-1; CDR3aa: CASSLGLAGGGETQYF; CDR3nt: TGCGCCAGCAGCTTGGGACTAGCGGGGGGTGGAGAGACCCAGTACTTC
d_gene: TRBD1; abundance: .; len: 13; j_gene: TRBJ1-2; v_gene: TRBV6-1; CDR3aa: CASSPDRGHGYTF; CDR3nt: TGTGCCAGCAGCCCAGACAGGGGCCATGGCTACACCTTC
d_gene: .; abundance: .; len: 18; j_gene: TRBJ2-3; v_gene: TRBV4-1; CDR3aa: CASSQDGAPGRSTDTQYF; CDR3nt: TGCGCCAGCAGCCAAGATGGGGCTCCGGGCCGAAGCACAGATACGCAGTATTTT
d_gene: .; abundance: .; len: 13; j_gene: TRBJ1-2; v_gene: TRBV9; CDR3aa: CASSEDSTYGYTF; CDR3nt: TGTGCCAGCAGCGAGGACAGTACGTATGGCTACACCTTC
d_gene: .; abundance: .; len: 12; j_gene: TRBJ2-7; v_gene: TRBV10-3; CDR3aa: CAIAGDSYEQYF; CDR3nt: TGTGCCATCGCAGGGGACTCCTACGAGCAGTACTTC
d_gene: .; abundance: .; len: 12; j_gene: TRBJ1-2; v_gene: TRBV30; CDR3aa: CAWSEFGGGYTF; CDR3nt: TGTGCCTGGAGTGAATTCGGAGGTGGCTACACCTTC
d_gene: TRBD1; abundance: .; len: 14; j_gene: TRBJ1-2; v_gene: TRBV5-1; CDR3aa: CASSGTGINYGYTF; CDR3nt: TGCGCCAGCTCCGGGACAGGGATTAACTATGGCTACACCTTC
d_gene: TRBD2; abundance: .; len: 16; j_gene: TRBJ2-3; v_gene: TRBV30; CDR3aa: CAWSVQSSGDTDTQYF; CDR3nt: TGTGCCTGGAGTGTACAGTCTAGCGGGGACACAGATACGCAGTATTTT
d_gene: .; abundance: .; len: 12; j_gene: TRBJ2-7; v_gene: TRBV30; CDR3aa: CAWSPGHNEQYF; CDR3nt: TGTGCCTGGAGCCCGGGACACAACGAGCAGTACTTC
d_gene: TRBD1; abundance: .; len: 16; j_gene: TRBJ1-2; v_gene: TRBV15; CDR3aa: CATIRGTGELNYGYTF; CDR3nt: TGTGCCACCATCCGCGGGACAGGGGAACTTAACTATGGCTACACCTTC
d_gene: .; abundance: few; len: 18; j_gene: TRBJ1-1; v_gene: TRBV9; CDR3aa: CASSHRPDSPLSITEAFF; CDR3nt: TGTGCCAGCAGCCATCGACCCGACAGCCCTCTCAGTATCACTGAAGCTTTCTTT
d_gene: TRBD1; abundance: .; len: 13; j_gene: TRBJ1-2; v_gene: TRBV4-1; CDR3aa: CASSQGQNYGYTF; CDR3nt: TGCGCCAGCAGCCAGGGACAGAACTATGGCTACACCTTC
d_gene: .; abundance: .; len: 16; j_gene: TRBJ1-2; v_gene: TRBV6-6; CDR3aa: CASTLGQGNPSYGYTF; CDR3nt: TGTGCCAGCACCCTCGGGCAGGGGAATCCAAGCTATGGCTACACCTTC
d_gene: TRBD1; abundance: .; len: 14; j_gene: TRBJ1-4; v_gene: TRBV15; CDR3aa: CATSPGQGNEKLFF; CDR3nt: TGTGCCACCAGTCCGGGACAGGGCAATGAAAAACTGTTTTTT
d_gene: TRBD1; abundance: .; len: 15; j_gene: TRBJ2-5; v_gene: TRBV19; CDR3aa: CASSGDRDRQETQYF; CDR3nt: TGTGCCAGTAGTGGGGACCGGGACAGACAAGAGACCCAGTACTTC
d_gene: TRBD2; abundance: once; len: 14; j_gene: TRBJ2-7; v_gene: TRBV6-1; CDR3aa: CASGLAGGPYEQYF; CDR3nt: TGTGCCAGCGGCCTAGCGGGGGGGCCCTACGAGCAGTACTTC
d_gene: .; abundance: .; len: 13; j_gene: TRBJ1-1; v_gene: TRBV6-5; CDR3aa: CASSYSADGEAFF; CDR3nt: TGTGCCAGCAGTTACTCAGCGGACGGTGAAGCTTTCTTT
d_gene: TRBD1; abundance: .; len: 13; j_gene: TRBJ1-1; v_gene: TRBV19; CDR3aa: CASLPGQGLEAFF; CDR3nt: TGTGCCAGTCTTCCGGGACAGGGCTTGGAAGCTTTCTTT
d_gene: .; abundance: .; len: 14; j_gene: TRBJ2-7; v_gene: TRBV21-1; CDR3aa: CASSKDTGSYEQYF; CDR3nt: TGTGCCAGCAGCAAAGATACAGGGTCCTACGAGCAGTACTTC
d_gene: .; abundance: .; len: 18; j_gene: TRBJ2-6; v_gene: TRBV21-1; CDR3aa: CASSHSGTISSGANGLTF; CDR3nt: TGTGCCAGCAGCCATTCCGGGACAATCTCCTCTGGGGCCAACGGCCTGACTTTC
d_gene: TRBD2; abundance: .; len: 14; j_gene: TRBJ2-1; v_gene: TRBV6-1; CDR3aa: CASRFGGRGGEQFF; CDR3nt: TGTGCCAGCAGGTTTGGGGGCCGGGGGGGAGAGCAGTTCTTC
d_gene: .; abundance: .; len: 18; j_gene: TRBJ2-7; v_gene: TRBV21-1; CDR3aa: CASSNPPPKSPGSSEQYF; CDR3nt: TGTGCCAGCAGCAATCCCCCACCGAAATCCCCAGGGTCTAGCGAGCAGTACTTC
d_gene: TRBD2; abundance: .; len: 19; j_gene: TRBJ2-6; v_gene: TRBV9; CDR3aa: CASSSLAGGILPGANVLTF; CDR3nt: TGTGCCAGCAGCTCCCTAGCGGGGGGAATCCTTCCGGGGGCCAACGTCCTGACTTTC
d_gene: TRBD1; abundance: .; len: 15; j_gene: TRBJ2-1; v_gene: TRBV27; CDR3aa: CASSRTGGSYNEQFF; CDR3nt: TGTGCCAGCAGCCGGACAGGCGGATCGTACAATGAGCAGTTCTTC
d_gene: .; abundance: few; len: 13; j_gene: TRBJ1-2; v_gene: TRBV29-1; CDR3aa: CSAPQKGFNGYTF; CDR3nt: TGCAGCGCCCCACAGAAGGGGTTTAATGGCTACACCTTC
d_gene: .; abundance: .; len: 13; j_gene: TRBJ1-1; v_gene: TRBV11-3; CDR3aa: CASSSQGDTEAFF; CDR3nt: TGTGCCAGCAGCTCACAGGGAGACACTGAAGCTTTCTTT
d_gene: TRBD1; abundance: .; len: 17; j_gene: TRBJ2-5; v_gene: TRBV19; CDR3aa: CASSIDHETGFGETQYF; CDR3nt: TGTGCCAGTAGTATAGATCACGAGACAGGGTTTGGAGAGACCCAGTACTTC
d_gene: TRBD1; abundance: .; len: 13; j_gene: TRBJ1-2; v_gene: TRBV2; CDR3aa: CASRATGDLGYTF; CDR3nt: TGTGCCAGCAGGGCTACAGGGGACCTAGGCTACACCTTC
d_gene: .; abundance: .; len: 16; j_gene: TRBJ2-5; v_gene: TRBV10-3; CDR3aa: CAISEERTDYPETQYF; CDR3nt: TGTGCCATCAGTGAAGAAAGGACTGACTATCCGGAGACCCAGTACTTC
d_gene: .; abundance: .; len: 13; j_gene: TRBJ1-1; v_gene: TRBV5-1; CDR3aa: CASSVDRNTEAFF; CDR3nt: TGCGCCAGCAGCGTGGACAGGAACACTGAAGCTTTCTTT
d_gene: .; abundance: .; len: 13; j_gene: TRBJ2-5; v_gene: TRBV6-1; CDR3aa: CASNWRRSETQYF; CDR3nt: TGTGCCAGCAATTGGAGAAGGTCAGAGACCCAGTACTTC
d_gene: .; abundance: few; len: 16; j_gene: TRBJ2-1; v_gene: TRBV5-1; CDR3aa: CASSLPRDRRLSEQFF; CDR3nt: TGCGCCAGCAGCTTGCCCCGCGACAGGCGGCTCAGTGAGCAGTTCTTC
d_gene: .; abundance: .; len: 13; j_gene: TRBJ2-7; v_gene: TRBV27; CDR3aa: CASSLWRDYEQYF; CDR3nt: TGTGCCAGCAGTTTGTGGAGGGATTACGAGCAGTACTTC